This TCR beta chain was captured in a study of OX40 agonist ivuxolimab in advanced cancers. Study-wide points: Expanded clones were, on average, more numerous in CD8+ T cells than in CD4+. The work left the antigen specificity of expanded peripheral T cells undetermined. At doses 0.1 to 3.0 mg/kg, CD4+ and CD8+ clones expanded.

Germline assignment: CDR1 WNHNN and CDR2 SYGVQD (reference sequence). CDR3 size: 13 residues. V lost 5 bases and J lost 3, with 11 bases in between. Profiling relied on immunoSEQ multiplex PCR, and the TCRdb table lists in-frame clones only, not all of them. The data contain about 100,000 clones, approximately 91% of them singletons. As concerns this clone: The antigen is not known.

The clonotype originates from an adult with an advanced solid tumor such as melanoma, head and neck, liver or kidney cancer. The input for sequencing was CD4+ or CD8+ T cells sorted from blood, taken in a trial of the OX40 agonist ivuxolimab. V usage is TRBV10-1 and J usage is TRBJ2-7; D might be TRBD2 (6 bases). The CDR3 reads CASSRGISYEQYF. CDR3 in DNA: TGCGCCAGCAGTCGGGGGATTAGCTACGAGCAGTACTTC.